Sequencing of this T cell receptor (beta chain) was carried out in a study of blood T cells in healthy people across ages. This clonotype was seen only a few times. Then a second PCR, running roughly 6 to 12 cycles, was carried out with a sample-barcoded 5' primer and a J-beta primer mix. TCRdb reprocessed the 5' RACE reads with MiXCR, giving one entry per CDR3 protein. The table shows 1.5 million to 2 million distinct CDR3 sequences, with about 30% occurring only once. This CDR3 has 12 residues. V was shortened by 2 bases and J by 5 bases, with 7 bases between the two germline ends. The germline V gene encodes CDR1 MGHRA and CDR2 YSYEKL.

V is TRBV4-1 and J is TRBJ2-7; D ambiguous. This sequence originates from a young woman in good health. Sequencing was done on a sample of blood. CDR3 protein: CASSQPLDEQYF. CDR3 DNA: TGCGCCAGCAGCCAACCCTTAGACGAGCAGTACTTC.